The rows below give T cell receptor beta chains drawn from one sample of a study of blood T cell repertoires in COVID-19. This table comes from immunoSEQ multiplex PCR, and its TCRdb copy is limited to in-frame clones, with some not included. The profile shows about 75,000 clones, roughly 84% of them singletons. The specimen was peripheral blood. These receptors all come from a woman aged 45-59 years with acute or convalescent COVID-19. The CDR3 runs from the conserved cysteine through the conserved F or W. A D gene is named only where the DNA matches it firmly. Expanded clones get a size class; other rows say once, few or many, or leave the size out.

>TRBV30|TRBJ1-3|TRBD1|-
TGTGCCTGGGCAACAGGGGATTCAGGAAACACCATATATTTT
CAWATGDSGNTIYF
>TRBV7-9|TRBJ2-2|TRBD1|-
TGTGCCAGCAGGAGAAGGGACAGGGGAACCGGGGAGCTGTTTTTT
CASRRRDRGTGELFF
>TRBV6-5|TRBJ2-7|-|once
TGTGCCAGCAGTTCTCTTCGGAGCTACGAGCAGTACTTC
CASSSLRSYEQYF
>TRBV6-5|TRBJ2-5|-|-
TGTGCCAGCACCCAATGGGGGGGCGGGGAGACCCAGTACTTC
CASTQWGGGETQYF
>TRBV6-6|TRBJ1-4|TRBD1|-
TGTGCCAGCAGTTCCCCAAGGGGGCGGGATGAAAAACTGTTTTTT
CASSSPRGRDEKLFF
>TRBV6-5|TRBJ1-1|TRBD1|-
TGTGCCAGCAGATTGGGACAGTCGAACACTGAAGCTTTCTTT
CASRLGQSNTEAFF
>TRBV7-9|TRBJ1-6|-|-
TGTGCCAGCAGCTTAGAAGGGGTCGCATCACCCCTCCACTTT
CASSLEGVASPLHF
>TRBV6-5|TRBJ2-2|-|-
TGTGCCAGCAGTTACCAGAACACCGGGGAGCTGTTTTTT
CASSYQNTGELFF
>TRBV27|TRBJ2-1|TRBD1|-
TGTGCCAGCACCCCAACTCGGGACAGGGGGCGAAATGAGCAGTTCTTC
CASTPTRDRGRNEQFF
>TRBV30|TRBJ2-7|TRBD2|-
TGTGCCTGGGATCGGACTAGCGGCTTGTACTTC
CAWDRTSGLYF
>TRBV5-5|TRBJ2-5|TRBD1|-
TGTGCCAGCAGCCCTCGTCAGCTTCTGGGACAGGGGCGGGAGACCCAGTACTTC
CASSPRQLLGQGRETQYF
>TRBV27|TRBJ2-5|TRBD2|-
TGTGCCAGCGTCTCCCGGGGGGCCCAGTACTTC
CASVSRGAQYF
>TRBV7-2|TRBJ2-3|TRBD2|-
TGTGCCAGCAGCCAGGGGACTAGCGGGAGGTTTGACACGCAGTATTTT
CASSQGTSGRFDTQYF
>TRBV30|TRBJ1-2|-|-
TGTGCCTGGAGTTACCAGGGTCCCTATGGCTACACCTTC
CAWSYQGPYGYTF
>TRBV6-6|TRBJ1-3|TRBD1|-
TGTGCCAGCAGTTACGACGGGACAGGGCTTGGAAACACCATATATTTT
CASSYDGTGLGNTIYF
>TRBV10-3|TRBJ2-5|-|-
TGTGCCATCAGTATGACCGGGAGAAACCAAGAGACCCAGTACTTC
CAISMTGRNQETQYF
>TRBV5-1|TRBJ1-2|TRBD1|-
TGCGCCAGCAGCTTGGGAGGGACAGGGGGCTATGGCTACACCTTC
CASSLGGTGGYGYTF
>TRBV28|TRBJ2-2|-|-
TGTGCCAGCGCAGGCGTTGCGGGACCGAACACCGGGGAGCTGTTTTTT
CASAGVAGPNTGELFF
>TRBV10-3|TRBJ1-1|-|-
TGTGCCTCCGGGGGAGGCAGGGCGGAAGGTAAGACTGAAGCTTTCTTT
CASGGGRAEGKTEAFF
>TRBV19|TRBJ2-5|TRBD2|-
TGTGCCAGTAGTATAGTCGTGAGTAGCGGGGGCCAAGAGACCCAGTACTTC
CASSIVVSSGGQETQYF
>TRBV7-9|TRBJ2-7|-|-
TGTGCCAGCAGCTCAGCTGGCCGGGACACCGAGCAGTACTTC
CASSSAGRDTEQYF
>TRBV9|TRBJ1-3|-|-
TGTGCCAGCAGCTTAACGACAGGCTCAGGAGGAAACACCATATATTTT
CASSLTTGSGGNTIYF
>TRBV29-1|TRBJ2-3|TRBD2|-
TGCAGCGTCCAAGCGGGAGGGGGGACAGATACGCAGTATTTT
CSVQAGGGTDTQYF
>TRBV5-1|TRBJ1-2|-|-
TGCGCCAGCAGCTTGGGGGACATCTCTAACTATGGCTACACCTTC
CASSLGDISNYGYTF
>TRBV30|TRBJ2-2|TRBD2|-
TGTGCCAAAAGGCGGGCGGGGGGCACCGGGGAGCTGTTTTTT
CAKRRAGGTGELFF
>TRBV9|TRBJ1-5|-|-
TGTGCCAGCAGCGTAGGGGGAGGGGGCAATCAGCCCCAGCATTTT
CASSVGGGGNQPQHF
>TRBV18|TRBJ2-1|-|-
TGTGCCAGCTCACCCCCCAGTGGGGGGTTTTACAATGAGCAGTTCTTC
CASSPPSGGFYNEQFF
>TRBV7-3|TRBJ2-5|-|-
TGTGCCAGCAGCTTAAGGCAGGGTGGGACCCAGTACTTC
CASSLRQGGTQYF
>TRBV6-5|TRBJ2-2|-|-
TGTGCCAGCAGCCCCGGCACCGGGGAGCTGTTTTTT
CASSPGTGELFF
>TRBV3-1/TRBV3-2|TRBJ1-2|-|-
TGTGCCAGCAGCCAAGATTACCGGTCCTATGGCTACACCTTC
CASSQDYRSYGYTF
>TRBV10-1|TRBJ1-5|-|few
TGCGCCAGCAGTGATTGGGAGGGGGATCAGCCCCAGCATTTT
CASSDWEGDQPQHF
>TRBV27|TRBJ2-7|TRBD1|-
TGTGTCCGGGACAGGACCTACGAGCAGTACTTC
CVRDRTYEQYF
>TRBV9|TRBJ2-3|TRBD1|-
TGTGCCAGCAGCGTAGGAGGGGGCTCAATAGGTGATACGCAGTATTTT
CASSVGGGSIGDTQYF
>TRBV7-8|TRBJ2-4|-|-
TGTGCCAGCAGCCGGGTGGCAGGTAAAAACATTCAGTACTTC
CASSRVAGKNIQYF
>TRBV9|TRBJ2-2|TRBD2|few
TGTGCCAGCAGCCCTCGGACTAGCGGCCCTACCGGGGAGCTGTTTTTT
CASSPRTSGPTGELFF
>TRBV25-1|TRBJ2-1|TRBD1|-
TGTGCCAGCAGTGAGGCCGGGACAGTCTACAATGAGCAGTTCTTC
CASSEAGTVYNEQFF
>TRBV4-3|TRBJ2-2|TRBD2|few
TGCGCCAGCAGCCAAGCTAGCGGGAACACCGGGGAGCTGTTTTTT
CASSQASGNTGELFF
>TRBV10-3|TRBJ2-2|-|-
TGTGCCATCCCGAGGGAGAATACGGGGGCGAACACCGGGGAGCTGTTTTTT
CAIPRENTGANTGELFF
>TRBV19|TRBJ1-5|TRBD1|-
TGTGCCAGTAGAACGTCTCGGACAGGGACCAATCAGCCCCAGCATTTT
CASRTSRTGTNQPQHF
>TRBV6-6|TRBJ2-1|TRBD2|-
TGTGCCAGCAGTTACTCGGGGGGGAAAAATGAGCAGTTCTTC
CASSYSGGKNEQFF
>TRBV27|TRBJ2-7|TRBD2|-
TGTGCCAGCAGTCCCTGGAGCGGGAGCTACGAGCAGTACTTC
CASSPWSGSYEQYF
>TRBV6-5|TRBJ1-5|-|-
TGTGCCAGCAGTCCGACAGATAATGGGCAGCCCCAGCATTTT
CASSPTDNGQPQHF
>TRBV14|TRBJ1-4|TRBD1|-
TGTGCCAGCAGCCAAGAACGTACCGGGACAGGGTTTGAAAAACTGTTTTTT
CASSQERTGTGFEKLFF